This entry lists 26 T cell receptor beta chains sequenced from one sample in a study of T cell repertoires and HLA-DP antigens. Their antigens are not known. Sequencing was performed with immunoSEQ multiplex PCR; in TCRdb, only in-frame clones are kept and a portion is missing. The sample carries over 60,000 clones, about four fifths recorded once. Sequenced: CD4+ T cells from PBMCs. The receptors were sampled from a man in his sixties in good health and CMV-seronegative.

The V and J genes are TRBV28 and TRBJ1-2, with D unresolved. The germline CDR1 and CDR2 sequences are MDHEN and SYDVKM. The CDR3 spans 14 residues. Between the trimmed V and J ends, which lost 6 bases and 6 bases, there was a span of 17 bases. The CDR3 region has the DNA TGTGCCAGCAGGAGAGGAGGGAGAAGCCATGGCTACACCTTC. Translated: CASRRGGRSHGYTF.

Only a few counts were recorded for this clone. The chain links TRBV30 to TRBJ1-5; D ambiguous. CDR3 length: 14 residues. Germline V gives CDR1 GTSNPN, CDR2 SVGIG (reference sequence). V dropped 5 bases and J dropped 2 bases, with 13 bases sitting between them. CDR3 nucleotide sequence: TGTGCCTGGGGCCAGGAGAGGCGCAATCAGCCCCAGCATTTT. Translated, it gives CAWGQERRNQPQHF.

The chain has TRBV5-8 and TRBJ2-3, with D uncertain. Between the trimmed V and J ends, which lost 7 bases and 0 bases, there was a span of 15 bases. Germline V CDR1 and CDR2: SGHTS, YDEGEE. This CDR3 comprises 15 residues. In DNA, the CDR3 is TGTGCCAGCCCCCTTGCTCCGTCCAGCACAGATACGCAGTATTTT. It encodes CASPLAPSSTDTQYF.

The chain joins TRBV13 to TRBJ2-1, with 7 bases that match TRBD2. The germline CDR1 and CDR2 sequences are PRHDT and FYEKMQ (reference sequence). The CDR3 extends over 19 amino acids. The V gene end was trimmed by 4 bases and the J gene end by 4 bases; junction bases not matched to a gene: 19. CDR3 DNA sequence: TGTGCCAGCAGCTGGACCCCTCGGGGCGGGAGTACGGCTTACAATGAGCAGTTCTTC. Encoded protein: CASSWTPRGGSTAYNEQFF.

This sequence joins TRBV2 and TRBJ2-7, with TRBD1 identical over 7 bases. The germline V gene encodes CDR1 SNHLY and CDR2 FYNNEI. The CDR3 has 14 amino acids. V lost 1 base to trimming and J lost 7 bases; unmatched junction nucleotides: 7. The CDR3 DNA sequence: TGTGCCAGCAGTGAAGATAGGGGGCTACGGGAGCAGTACGTC. Its translation: CASSEDRGLREQYV.

This rearrangement joins TRBV5-1 to TRBJ2-5; D is ambiguous. Per germline, CDR1 SGHRS and CDR2 YFSETQ. The V end lost 2 bases, the J end lost 8 bases, and 16 bases lay between the germline ends. The CDR3 is 14 amino acids. CDR3 in DNA: TGCGCCAGCAGCTTTGGCCAGCTTGGCGAAACCCAGTACTTC. It translates to CASSFGQLGETQYF.

This chain connects TRBV7-9 to TRBJ2-2; 9 bases agree with TRBD2. There are 16 residues in the CDR3. The J segment lost 7 bases and the V segment lost 7 bases, leaving 13 bases of the junction unmatched. Germline values: CDR1 SEHNR, CDR2 FQNEAQ (reference sequence). CDR3 sequence (DNA): TGTGCCAGCACCGATTTTAGCGGGAGAAGAAGCGGGGAGCTGTTTTTT. Its translation is CASTDFSGRRSGELFF.

This chain links TRBV5-1 with TRBJ2-7, with no clear D. Trimming pared 1 base from V and 6 bases from J, leaving 8 bases between. Germline-derived CDR1 and CDR2 are SGHRS and YFSETQ. The CDR3 is 12 amino acids. This CDR3 reads CASSLPDGEQYV. CDR3 bases: TGCGCCAGCAGCTTGCCAGACGGCGAGCAGTACGTC.

The genes are TRBV7-8 and TRBJ2-3; 9 bases fit TRBD2. With V trimmed by 5 bases and J by 2 bases, 5 bases remained unmatched. In germline, CDR1 is SGHVS, CDR2 FQNEAQ. This CDR3 has 15 amino acids. This CDR3 is CASSELAGNTDTQYF. The CDR3 region has the DNA TGTGCCAGCAGCGAGCTAGCGGGAAACACAGATACGCAGTATTTT.

Only one count was recorded for this clone. The chain joins TRBV7-9 to TRBJ2-5; D is undetermined. The length of the CDR3 is 12 residues. The germline V and J ends were trimmed by 7 bases and 4 bases, with 10 bases remaining between them. Germline-derived CDR1 and CDR2 are SEHNR and FQNEAQ (reference sequence). CDR3 sequence (DNA): TGTGCCAGCACGCGGACGATAGAGACCCAGTACTTC. It translates to CASTRTIETQYF.

This CDR3 is CASSQGNTGELFF. CDR3 nucleotides: TGTGCCAGCAGCCAAGGAAACACCGGGGAGCTGTTTTTT. The chain couples TRBV14 to TRBJ2-2; D is unresolved. Germline-derived CDR1 and CDR2 are SGHDN and FVKESK. The ends were cut back, 1 base at V and 2 bases at J, with 2 bases in the middle. The CDR3 length is 13 residues.

V usage is TRBV18 and J usage is TRBJ2-5; possible D gene TRBD1, 6 bases. Germline V lookup: CDR1 KGHSH, CDR2 LQKENI. This CDR3 is built from 15 residues. Trimming removed 0 bases at V and 5 bases at J, with 13 bases between. CDR3 bases: TGTGCCAGCTCACCACCGGGGGCGAGAGAGGAGACCCAGTACTTC. It specifies CASSPPGAREETQYF. The full variable domain, completed using reference TRBV18 and TRBJ2-5, is NAGVMQNPRHLVRRRGQEARLRCSPMKGHSHVYWYRQLPEEGLKFMVYLQKENIIDESGMPKERFSAEFPKEGPSILRIQQVVRGDSAAYFCASSPPGAREETQYFGPGTRLLVL.

The chain has TRBV7-2 and TRBJ2-1, with D perhaps TRBD2 (5 bases). CDR1 is SGHTA, CDR2 FQGNSA, per germline. V was cut by 4 bases and J by 2 bases, with 12 bases left in between. This CDR3 is 15 amino acids long. For the CDR3, the DNA is TGTGCCAGCAGCTCCTCGGGGATCACCTACAATGAGCAGTTCTTC. Protein product: CASSSSGITYNEQFF.

The genes are TRBV28 and TRBJ1-5; 9 bases fit TRBD1. Per germline, CDR1 MDHEN and CDR2 SYDVKM. V lost 6 bases, J lost 0 bases, and 6 bases stayed unmatched. The CDR3 covers 16 residues. This chain's CDR3 is CASSRGQGYSNQPQHF. As DNA, the CDR3 is TGTGCCAGCAGCCGGGGACAGGGATATAGCAATCAGCCCCAGCATTTT.

This rearrangement joins TRBV7-2 to TRBJ1-1; D might be TRBD1 (5 bases). Trimming pared 5 bases from V and 5 bases from J, leaving 12 bases between. Germline V gene sequence: CDR1 SGHTA, CDR2 FQGNSA. The CDR3 spans 13 residues. CDR3 nucleotide sequence: TGTGCCAGCAGCGGGGGTCCGGGAACTGAAGCTTTCTTT. Protein: CASSGGPGTEAFF. The whole variable domain, remainder taken from reference TRBV7-2 and TRBJ1-1, is GAGVSQSPSNKVTEKGKDVELRCDPISGHTALYWYRQSLGQGLEFLIYFQGNSAPDKSGLPSDRFSAERTGGSVSTLTIQRTQQEDSAVYLCASSGGPGTEAFFGQGTRLTVV.

This clone was recorded once. As DNA, the CDR3 is TGCGCCAGCAGCTTAGCGGGGGGGATAGGTGATGAGCAGTTCTTC. Protein product: CASSLAGGIGDEQFF. The V call is TRBV5-1, the J call TRBJ2-1; 10 bases match TRBD2. This CDR3 is built from 15 residues. Trimming cost V 2 bases and J 8 bases; bases outside gene matches: 7. CDR1 is SGHRS, CDR2 YFSETQ, per germline.

The count of this clone is one. This rearrangement joins TRBV4-2 to TRBJ2-5, with TRBD2 matching over 11 bases. This CDR3 is 15 amino acids long. With 3 bases clipped from V and 1 base from J, the junction kept 1 base outside the gene matches. Looked up from germline, CDR1 is LGHNA and CDR2 is YNFKEQ. The CDR3 sequence: CASSQGTSGQETQYF. In DNA form, the CDR3 reads TGTGCCAGCAGCCAGGGGACTAGCGGCCAAGAGACCCAGTACTTC.

The chain links TRBV19 to TRBJ1-4; D unclear. CDR3 length: 13 residues. The V gene's germline CDR1 is LNHDA and CDR2 SQIVND (reference sequence). V lost 9 bases and J lost 0, with 8 bases in between. The CDR3 loop reads CASNEATNEKLFF. The CDR3 DNA reads as TGTGCCAGCAATGAGGCAACTAATGAAAAACTGTTTTTT.

The V call is TRBV9, the J call TRBJ1-2; 7 bases line up with TRBD1. The CDR3 runs to 15 residues. V trimming: 3 bases; J trimming: 1 base; junction bases outside the gene matches: 6. Germline V lookup: CDR1 SGDLS, CDR2 YYNGEE. The CDR3, as DNA: TGTGCCAGCAGCGCCGGGACAGCCCGTAACTATGGCTACACCTTC. Protein product: CASSAGTARNYGYTF. Full variable domain (missing parts from reference TRBV9 and TRBJ1-2): DSGVTQTPKHLITATGQRVTLRCSPRSGDLSVYWYQQSLDQGLQFLIQYYNGEERAKGNILERFSAQQFPDLHSELNLSSLELGDSALYFCASSAGTARNYGYTFGSGTRLTVV.

The V call is TRBV30, the J call TRBJ1-1; D is possibly TRBD1 (6 bases). CDR1 and CDR2 (germline): GTSNPN, SVGIG (reference sequence). V lost 3 bases and J 0 bases, leaving 17 bases between the germline ends. There are 16 residues in the CDR3. The CDR3 DNA reads TGTGCCTGGAGCGGACAGTTACCCCATATGAACACTGAAGCTTTCTTT. Encoded protein: CAWSGQLPHMNTEAFF.

The V gene is TRBV6-6, the J gene TRBJ1-1; D is uncertain. CDR3 length: 15 residues. CDR1 and CDR2 (germline): MNHNY, SVGAGI (reference sequence). The V end lost 5 bases, the J end lost 6 bases, and 19 bases lay between the germline ends. Here the CDR3 reads CASSTGGPVKSEAFF. In nucleotides, the CDR3 is TGTGCCAGCAGTACCGGAGGACCGGTAAAATCTGAAGCTTTCTTT.

V is TRBV18 and J is TRBJ1-3; D perhaps matches TRBD1 (5 bases). V was cut by 3 bases and J by 0 bases, with 15 bases left in between. Germline V gene lookup returns CDR1 KGHSH and CDR2 LQKENI. The CDR3 is 17 amino acids. The CDR3 region is CASSPSTASSSGNTIYF. CDR3 DNA sequence: TGTGCCAGCTCACCCTCGACAGCCTCGAGCTCTGGAAACACCATATATTTT.

The genes are TRBV6-1 and TRBJ2-7; D is unclear. Germline V gives CDR1 MNHNS, CDR2 SASEGT. V was pared by 4 bases and J by 6 bases, with 10 bases between. The CDR3 spans 12 residues. The CDR3 DNA reads TGTGCCAGCAGTGTCGCTCTAGGCGAGCAGTACGTC. Translated, it gives CASSVALGEQYV.

The gene calls are TRBV5-1 and TRBJ1-1; possibly TRBD1 for D (6 bases). Germline V lookup: CDR1 SGHRS, CDR2 YFSETQ. This CDR3 has 14 residues. With 5 bases removed from V and 0 bases from J, the gap between germline ends came to 11 bases. The CDR3 DNA is TGCGCCAGCAGAATGGACAGCCTGAACACTGAAGCTTTCTTT. Encoded protein: CASRMDSLNTEAFF.

This chain links TRBV6-5 with TRBJ1-3; D not certain. Trimming removed 6 bases from V and 5 bases from J, with 17 bases in between. The CDR3 covers 15 residues. Germline CDR1 and CDR2: MNHEY and SVGAGI. DNA for the CDR3: TGTGCCAGCAGACCCACAAGGGCGACCAGAAACACCATATATTTT. It yields the protein CASRPTRATRNTIYF.

This chain joins TRBV7-7 and TRBJ2-5; TRBD2 matches 9 bases. Germline trimming cut 5 bases from V and 7 bases from J; bases unmatched to any gene: 5. CDR3 length: 13 residues. The germline V gene has CDR1 SSHAT and CDR2 FNYEAQ (reference sequence). CDR3 residues: CASSQAGGRTQYF. The CDR3, as DNA: TGTGCCAGCAGCCAAGCGGGGGGCCGGACCCAGTACTTC.